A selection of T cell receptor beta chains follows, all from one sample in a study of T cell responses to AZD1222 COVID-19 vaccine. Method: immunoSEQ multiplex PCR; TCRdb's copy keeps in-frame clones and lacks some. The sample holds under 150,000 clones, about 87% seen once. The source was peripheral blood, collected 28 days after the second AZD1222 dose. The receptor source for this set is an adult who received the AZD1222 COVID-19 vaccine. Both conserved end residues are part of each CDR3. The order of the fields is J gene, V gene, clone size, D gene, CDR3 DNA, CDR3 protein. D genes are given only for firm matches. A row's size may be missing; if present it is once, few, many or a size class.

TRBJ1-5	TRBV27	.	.	TGTGCCAGCAGTCTCCGGGACGGAGAGCAGCCCCAGCATTTT	CASSLRDGEQPQHF
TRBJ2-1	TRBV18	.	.	TGTGCCAGCTCACCTACTCAGGGGGGCTCCTACAATGAGCAGTTCTTC	CASSPTQGGSYNEQFF
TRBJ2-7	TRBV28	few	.	TGTGCCAGCAGTTTTCCGTCAACGGACAGCTACGAGCAGTACTTC	CASSFPSTDSYEQYF
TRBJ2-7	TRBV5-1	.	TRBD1	TGCGCCAGCAGCTGGAGGACAGGGGAAAACTCCTACGAGCAGTACTTC	CASSWRTGENSYEQYF
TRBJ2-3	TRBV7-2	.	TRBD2	TGTGCCAGCAGCTTTAGCGGGGGGATTAGCACAGATACGCAGTATTTT	CASSFSGGISTDTQYF
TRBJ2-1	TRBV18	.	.	TGTGCCAGCTCACCATTTCGGTACAATGAGCAGTTCTTC	CASSPFRYNEQFF
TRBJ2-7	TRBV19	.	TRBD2	TGTGCCAGTAGTAAGACTAGCGGGGGGGCTGGCGAGCAGTACTTC	CASSKTSGGAGEQYF
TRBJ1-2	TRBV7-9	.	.	TGTGCCAGCAGCTTAGCTTTCGCAGGGCCCAATGGCTACACCTTC	CASSLAFAGPNGYTF
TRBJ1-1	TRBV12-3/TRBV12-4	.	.	TGTGCCAGCAGGTGGGGGAACACTGAAGCTTTCTTT	CASRWGNTEAFF
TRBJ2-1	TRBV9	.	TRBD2	TGTGCCAGCAGCGTAACCGGCGGGGGGGCCTCAAGGGACAATGAGCAGTTCTTC	CASSVTGGGASRDNEQFF
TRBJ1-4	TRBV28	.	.	TGTGCCAGCAGTTTGACGGGGGCTCCTAATGAAAAACTGTTTTTT	CASSLTGAPNEKLFF
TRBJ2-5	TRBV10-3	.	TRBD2	TGTGCCATCAGTCGGGGGGGCGGGGAGGAGACCCAGTACTTC	CAISRGGGEETQYF
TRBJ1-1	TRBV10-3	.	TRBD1	TGTGCCATCACCGGACAGGCGAACACTGAAGCTTTCTTT	CAITGQANTEAFF
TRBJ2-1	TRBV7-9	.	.	TGTGCCAGCAGCTTAGTTGCCCTATCCTACAATGAGCAGTTCTTC	CASSLVALSYNEQFF
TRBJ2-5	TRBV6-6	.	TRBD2	TGTGCCAGCAGACCCGGGACTACCGAACAAGAGACCCAGTACTTC	CASRPGTTEQETQYF
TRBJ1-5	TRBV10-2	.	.	TGCGCCAGCAGTGAGTCGTCTCTTAATCAGCCCCAGCATTTT	CASSESSLNQPQHF
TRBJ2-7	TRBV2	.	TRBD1	TGTGCCAGCGTTAATCAGGGGGCCTCATACGAGCAGTACTTC	CASVNQGASYEQYF
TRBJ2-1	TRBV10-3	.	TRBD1	TGTGCCATCAGTGAGTCTCAGGACAGGGGGCATGAGCAGTTCTTC	CAISESQDRGHEQFF
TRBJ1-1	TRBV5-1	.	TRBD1	TGCGCCAGCAGCGGGACAGGGTTGGGGAACACTGAAGCTTTCTTT	CASSGTGLGNTEAFF
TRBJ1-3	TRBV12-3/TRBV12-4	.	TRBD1	TGTGCCAGCAGAGGGACAGATGGAAACACCATATATTTT	CASRGTDGNTIYF
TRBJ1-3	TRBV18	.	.	TGTGCCAGCTCACCACCGGACAGCTCTGGAAACACCATATATTTT	CASSPPDSSGNTIYF
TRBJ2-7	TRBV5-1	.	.	TGCGCCAGCAGCTCCCGGCAGGGTCCTTCCTACGAGCAGTACTTC	CASSSRQGPSYEQYF
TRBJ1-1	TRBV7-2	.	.	TGTGCCAGCAGCTCCCAGAGCAGGAACACTGAAGCTTTCTTT	CASSSQSRNTEAFF
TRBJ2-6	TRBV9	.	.	TGTGCCAGCAGCGTAGCCGGGGACTGGGCCAACGTCCTGACTTTC	CASSVAGDWANVLTF
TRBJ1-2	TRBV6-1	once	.	TGTGCCAGCAGTGAAGGCCCCGACAGAAACTATGGCTACACCTTC	CASSEGPDRNYGYTF
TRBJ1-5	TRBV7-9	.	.	TGTGCCAGCAGCCCGGACCCGAGCAATCAGCCCCAGCATTTT	CASSPDPSNQPQHF
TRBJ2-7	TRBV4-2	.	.	TGTGCCAGCAGCCAAGAAACAGAGCTTACCTACGAGCAGTACTTC	CASSQETELTYEQYF
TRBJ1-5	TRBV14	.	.	TGTGCCAGCAGCGGACGACACGGGCAGCCCCAGCATTTT	CASSGRHGQPQHF
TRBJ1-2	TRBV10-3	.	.	TGTGCGGTCAGGGGAGAATATGGCTACACCTTC	CAVRGEYGYTF
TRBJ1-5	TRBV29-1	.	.	TGCAGCGTTGGGGTAGGGGGTCAGCCCCAGCATTTT	CSVGVGGQPQHF
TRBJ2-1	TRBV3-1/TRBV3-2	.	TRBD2	TGTGCCAGCAGCCAAGATGATGGGATGCGGGGGTTTAGCTCCTACAATGAGCAGTTCTTC	CASSQDDGMRGFSSYNEQFF
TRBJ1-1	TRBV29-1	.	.	TGCAGCGTTATGATACAGGAGAACACTGAAGCTTTCTTT	CSVMIQENTEAFF
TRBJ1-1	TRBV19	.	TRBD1	TGTGCCAGTAGTATAGTGGGGACAGGGGTTGAAGCTTTCTTT	CASSIVGTGVEAFF
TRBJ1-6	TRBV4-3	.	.	TGCGCCAGCAGCCAAGACCAGTTGGGAAATTCACCCCTCCACTTT	CASSQDQLGNSPLHF
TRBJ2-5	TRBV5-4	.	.	TGTGCCAGCCTACCCCAGCCAGGGGTAGAGACCCAGTACTTC	CASLPQPGVETQYF
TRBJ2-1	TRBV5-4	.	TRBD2	TGTGCCAGCAGCTTGGATGGCGGGGGGGCGAATGAGCAGTTCTTC	CASSLDGGGANEQFF
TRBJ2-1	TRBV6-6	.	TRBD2	TGTGCCAGCAGTCATCGGGGGGGCATTAATGAGCAGTTCTTC	CASSHRGGINEQFF
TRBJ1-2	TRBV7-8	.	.	TGTGCCAGCAGCTTGGGGCCCACTGGCGGGGGTGGGGGCTACACCTTC	CASSLGPTGGGGGYTF
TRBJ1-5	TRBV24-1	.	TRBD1	TGTGCCACCAGTGAGGCAGGGGGTAGCAATCAGCCCCAGCATTTT	CATSEAGGSNQPQHF
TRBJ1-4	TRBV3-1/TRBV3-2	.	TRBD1	TGTGCCAGCAGCGTTAACGAAGGGGGCGCTGAAAAACTGTTTTTT	CASSVNEGGAEKLFF
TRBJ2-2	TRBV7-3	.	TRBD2	TGTGCCAGCAGCCAAGGCAGCGGGGTTGGGGAGCTGTTTTTT	CASSQGSGVGELFF
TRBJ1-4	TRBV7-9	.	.	TGTGCCAGTACGTTGGGAGCTAATGAAAAACTGTTTTTT	CASTLGANEKLFF
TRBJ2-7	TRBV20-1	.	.	TGCAGTGCTGTGGGAAACGAGCAGTACTTC	CSAVGNEQYF